The sequence of this TCR beta chain was determined in a study of blood T cell repertoires in COVID-19. About the study: Acute and convalescent COVID-19 specimens originated in the United States, Italy and Spain. Sources were T cells, B-cell-depleted T cells, or PBMCs; the material itself was cDNA or gDNA.

Germline V lookup: CDR1 SNHLY, CDR2 FYNNEI. V shed 1 base, J shed 9 bases, and the junction held 8 bases outside the gene matches. CDR3 length: 15 amino acids. Original handling: Cell counts per sample came from amplifying reference gene primers. The assay was immunoSEQ multiplex PCR, and TCRdb's table has in-frame clones only and misses some. V, J and clone size are taken as reported in that table, and D and trimming were inferred from the DNA itself. The data show about 150,000 clones, more than 75% seen once. V is TRBV2 and J is TRBJ2-1, with 8 bases fitting TRBD2. The specimen was peripheral blood. The sequence was collected from a man aged 55 to 70 with acute or convalescent COVID-19. DNA for the CDR3: TGTGCCAGCAGTGAAGGGACTAGCTCCTTGGGTGAGCAGTTCTTC. The encoded protein is CASSEGTSSLGEQFF. Complete variable domain (other parts from reference TRBV2 and TRBJ2-1): EPEVTQTPSHQVTQMGQEVILRCVPISNHLYFYWYRQILGQKVEFLVSFYNNEISEKSEIFDDQFSVERPDGSNFTLKIRSTKLEDSAMYFCASSEGTSSLGEQFFGPGTRLTVL.